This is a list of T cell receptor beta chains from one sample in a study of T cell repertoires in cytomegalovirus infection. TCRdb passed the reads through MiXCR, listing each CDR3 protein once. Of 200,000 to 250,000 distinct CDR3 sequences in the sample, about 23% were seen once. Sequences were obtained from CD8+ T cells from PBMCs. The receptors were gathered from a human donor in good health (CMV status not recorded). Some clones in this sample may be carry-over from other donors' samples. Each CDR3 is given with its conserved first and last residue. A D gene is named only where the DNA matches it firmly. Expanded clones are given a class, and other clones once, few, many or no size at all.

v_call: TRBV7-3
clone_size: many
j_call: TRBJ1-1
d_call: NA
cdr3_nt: TGTGCCAGCAGCTTAATGCGGGGCACTGAAGCTTTCTTT
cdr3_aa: CASSLMRGTEAFF

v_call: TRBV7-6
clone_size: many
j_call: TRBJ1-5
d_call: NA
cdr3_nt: TGTGCCAGCAGCTTAGTAGGGAAGGGCCAGCCCCAGCATTTT
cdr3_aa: CASSLVGKGQPQHF

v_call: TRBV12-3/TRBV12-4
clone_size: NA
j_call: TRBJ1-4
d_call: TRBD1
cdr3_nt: TGTGCCAGCAGTTTGGAGGGGAGGGGGCGATCACCTAATGAAAAACTGTTTTTT
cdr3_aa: CASSLEGRGRSPNEKLFF

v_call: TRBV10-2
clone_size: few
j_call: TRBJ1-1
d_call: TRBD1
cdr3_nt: TGCGCCAGCAGTGAGACAGGGGTAGGCGGCACTGAAGCTTTCTTT
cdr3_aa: CASSETGVGGTEAFF

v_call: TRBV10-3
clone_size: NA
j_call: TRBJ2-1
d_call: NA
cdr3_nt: TGTGCCATCAGCCAGGGTTTTCAGAATGAGCAGTTCTTC
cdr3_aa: CAISQGFQNEQFF

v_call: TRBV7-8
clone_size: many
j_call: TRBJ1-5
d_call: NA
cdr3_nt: TGTGCCAGCAGCTTAGAAGCGGTTGGCAATCAGCCCCAGCATTTT
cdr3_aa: CASSLEAVGNQPQHF

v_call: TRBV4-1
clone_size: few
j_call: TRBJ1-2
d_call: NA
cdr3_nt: TGCGCCAGCAGCCAAGAGTGGTCGTCCCCTAAATATGGCTACACCTTC
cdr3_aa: CASSQEWSSPKYGYTF

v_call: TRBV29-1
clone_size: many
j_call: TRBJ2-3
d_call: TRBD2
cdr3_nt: TGCAGCGTCCGGACTAGCGGGGGGTTTACAGATACGCAGTATTTT
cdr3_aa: CSVRTSGGFTDTQYF

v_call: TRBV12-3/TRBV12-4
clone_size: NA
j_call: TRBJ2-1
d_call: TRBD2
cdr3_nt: TGTGCCAGCAGTAATCTGATAGGGACTAGTAGGGATGAGCAGTTCTTC
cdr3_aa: CASSNLIGTSRDEQFF

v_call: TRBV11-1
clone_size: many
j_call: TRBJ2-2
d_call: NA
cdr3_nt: TGTGCCAGCAGCACAACAGAGGGACCTTTCGCCGGGGAGCTGTTTTTT
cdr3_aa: CASSTTEGPFAGELFF

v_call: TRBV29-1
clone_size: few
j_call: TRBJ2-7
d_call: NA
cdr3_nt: TGCAGCGCCGCATCGACCGAATCCTACGAGCAGTACTTC
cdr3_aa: CSAASTESYEQYF

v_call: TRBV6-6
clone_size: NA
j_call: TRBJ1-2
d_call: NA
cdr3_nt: TGTGCCAGCAGTTACCTAGGTGAAAGCTACACCTTC
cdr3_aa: CASSYLGESYTF

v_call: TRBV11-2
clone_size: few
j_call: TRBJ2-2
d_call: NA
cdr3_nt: TGTGCCAGCAGCTGGGGGGGCCTTGGCGGGGAGCTGTTTTTT
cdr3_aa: CASSWGGLGGELFF

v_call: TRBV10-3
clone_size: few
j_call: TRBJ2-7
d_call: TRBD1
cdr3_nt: TGTGCCATCACCGTCGGACAGGCCGACCACTACGAGCAGTACTTC
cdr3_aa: CAITVGQADHYEQYF

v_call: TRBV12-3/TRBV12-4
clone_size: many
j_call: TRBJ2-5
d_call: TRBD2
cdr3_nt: TGTGCCAGCAGTTTATTACTAGCGGTAAAAGAGACCCAGTACTTC
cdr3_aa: CASSLLLAVKETQYF

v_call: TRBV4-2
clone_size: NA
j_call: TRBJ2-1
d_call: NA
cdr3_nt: TGTGCCAGCAGCCAAGAGGCCGGGGCTACCTACAATGAGCAGTTCTTC
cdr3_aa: CASSQEAGATYNEQFF

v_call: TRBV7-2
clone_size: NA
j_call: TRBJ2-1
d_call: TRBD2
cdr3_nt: TGTGCCAGCAGCAAAGGGACGGCGGGAGACCCCGTCTACAATGAGCAGTTCTTC
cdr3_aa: CASSKGTAGDPVYNEQFF

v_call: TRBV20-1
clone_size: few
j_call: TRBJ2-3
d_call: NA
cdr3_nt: TGCAGTGCCACAGGAGATACGCAGTATTTT
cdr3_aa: CSATGDTQYF

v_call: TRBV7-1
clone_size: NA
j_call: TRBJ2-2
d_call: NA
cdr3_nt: TGTGCCAGCAGCCCCCCCATAGAGGCCGGGGAGCTGTTTTTT
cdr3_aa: CASSPPIEAGELFF

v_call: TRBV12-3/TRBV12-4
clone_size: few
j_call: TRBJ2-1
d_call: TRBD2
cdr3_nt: TGTGCCAGCAGTCCGAGACTAGCGGGGGCCTACAATGAGCAGTTCTTC
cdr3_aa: CASSPRLAGAYNEQFF

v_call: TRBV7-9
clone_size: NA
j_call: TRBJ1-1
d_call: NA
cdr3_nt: TGTGCCAGCAGCTTAAGTCCTGTGAGGGGAAGTGGTGGGACTGAAGCTTTCTTT
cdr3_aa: CASSLSPVRGSGGTEAFF

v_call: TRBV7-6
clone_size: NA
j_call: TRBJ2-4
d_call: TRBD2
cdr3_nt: TGTGCCAGCAGCCCTCAACTAGCGGGGGGCAAAAACATTCAGTACTTC
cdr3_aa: CASSPQLAGGKNIQYF

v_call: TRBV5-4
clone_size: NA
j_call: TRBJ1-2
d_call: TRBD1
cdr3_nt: TGTGCCAGCAGCCTAATGGGGACAGGGCGCGGCTACACCTTC
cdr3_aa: CASSLMGTGRGYTF

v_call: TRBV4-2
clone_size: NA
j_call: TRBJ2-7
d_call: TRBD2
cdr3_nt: TGTGCCAGCAGCCAAGGCGGGGGCTACGAGCAGTACTTC
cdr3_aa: CASSQGGGYEQYF

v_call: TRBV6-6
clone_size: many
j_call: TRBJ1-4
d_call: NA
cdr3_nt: TGTGCCAGCAGTTCGGGACAAGGGGATGCAACTAATGAAAAACTGTTTTTT
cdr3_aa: CASSSGQGDATNEKLFF

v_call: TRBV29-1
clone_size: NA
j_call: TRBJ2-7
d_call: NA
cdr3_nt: TGCAGCGCCGGTGGGACTCCCGTCCTCAACGAGCAGTACTTC
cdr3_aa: CSAGGTPVLNEQYF

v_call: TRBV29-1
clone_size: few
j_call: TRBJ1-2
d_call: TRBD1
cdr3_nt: TGCAGCGTTGAGGCGGGACAGGGGAACGGCTACACCTTC
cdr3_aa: CSVEAGQGNGYTF

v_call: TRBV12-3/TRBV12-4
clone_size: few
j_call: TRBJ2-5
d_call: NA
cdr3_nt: TGTGCCAGCAGTTTCGACAGCCAAGAGACCCAGTACTTC
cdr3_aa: CASSFDSQETQYF

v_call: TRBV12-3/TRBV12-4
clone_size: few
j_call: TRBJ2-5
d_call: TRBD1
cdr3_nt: TGTGCCAGCAGTTTACGACAGGGGCGAGAAGAGACCCAGTACTTC
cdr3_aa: CASSLRQGREETQYF

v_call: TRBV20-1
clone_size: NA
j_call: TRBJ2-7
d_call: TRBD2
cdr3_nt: TGCAGTGCTAGTGCGGGGGGTCCCTACGAGCAGTACTTC
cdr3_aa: CSASAGGPYEQYF

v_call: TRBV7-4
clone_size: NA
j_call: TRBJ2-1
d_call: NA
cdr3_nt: TGTGCCAGCAGCCGTGGAGGGATTAGGAATGAGCAGTTCTTC
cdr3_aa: CASSRGGIRNEQFF

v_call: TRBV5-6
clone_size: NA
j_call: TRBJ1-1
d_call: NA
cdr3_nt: TGTGCCAGCAGCTTGGCGAGGGTCGAAGCTTTCTTT
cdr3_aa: CASSLARVEAFF

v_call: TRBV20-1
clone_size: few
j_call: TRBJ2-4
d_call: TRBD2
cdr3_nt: TGCAGTGCTGGGCCGGAGCTAGCGGGGTCAAACATTCAGTACTTC
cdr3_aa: CSAGPELAGSNIQYF

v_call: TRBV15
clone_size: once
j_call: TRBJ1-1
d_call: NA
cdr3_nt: TGTGCCACCAGCAGTTCAACAGGGCTCCCTGAAGCTTTCTTT
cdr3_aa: CATSSSTGLPEAFF

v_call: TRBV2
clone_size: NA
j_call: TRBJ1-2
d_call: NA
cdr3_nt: TGTGCCAGCAGTGACAGGGGCCCCGGTTGGTATGGCTACACCTTC
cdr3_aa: CASSDRGPGWYGYTF

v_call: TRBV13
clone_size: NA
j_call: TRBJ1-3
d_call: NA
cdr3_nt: TGTGCCAGCAGCTCGACACCCGGGACGGCGACCTCTGGAAACACCATATATTTT
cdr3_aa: CASSSTPGTATSGNTIYF